This T cell receptor (beta chain) was sequenced during a study of monozygotic twins with inflammatory bowel disease. Eight distinct reactions (per sample) were used to make the cDNA. TCRdb derives one entry per CDR3 protein from the 5' RACE reads, leaving out DNA. The data include 200,000 to 250,000 distinct CDR3 sequences; the top ten clones carry 1.5% to 2%. The germline gives CDR1 SGHRS, CDR2 YFSETQ. CDR3 size: 16 residues. Findings and limits, study-wide: The authors could not tell different T cell subtypes apart. In these data, no single strong IBD-associated signal or clonotype received support. Among twins, concordant and discordant pairs did not differ in repertoire similarity, possibly from limited power.

Remarks on this clonotype: What it binds is unknown.

J is TRBJ2-3 and V is TRBV5-1; TCRdb lists TRBD2, though no DNA is available to test this call. The sequence was obtained from a human donor with ulcerative colitis or Crohn's disease, or a healthy co-twin of an affected twin (not recorded which). Sequenced: blood. The CDR3 reads CASSNGLAGGTDTQYF.